The present entry profiles one TCR beta chain with its context. As yet, its antigen is unknown. These data are taken from a study of cytomegalovirus exposure and HLA in healthy donors. Across the whole study: A previous analysis identified 117 million unique TCR beta sequences derived from roughly 180 million T cells.

Study results and limitations: Most TCR beta V segments were productive about 90% or about 30% of the time in an earlier analysis.

Samples came from healthy bone marrow donors. It was with 60 Vbeta and 13 Jbeta primers that the PCR ran. The method was immunoSEQ multiplex PCR; TCRdb's version includes in-frame clones alone and lacks a portion of them. The ten most abundant clones cover over 5.5% of a sample with around 40,000 clones. CDR3 size: 12 residues. V shed 10 bases and J shed 2 bases, with 12 bases lying between them. Germline lookup yields CDR1 MNHEY and CDR2 SVGAGI. The specimen sequenced was PBMCs. The receptor was derived from a human donor in good health. V usage is TRBV6-5 and J usage is TRBJ2-7, with D possibly TRBD1 on 6 matching bases. CDR3 sequence reads: CATSGAAYEQYF. DNA of the CDR3: TGTGCCACGTCAGGGGCCGCCTACGAGCAGTACTTC.